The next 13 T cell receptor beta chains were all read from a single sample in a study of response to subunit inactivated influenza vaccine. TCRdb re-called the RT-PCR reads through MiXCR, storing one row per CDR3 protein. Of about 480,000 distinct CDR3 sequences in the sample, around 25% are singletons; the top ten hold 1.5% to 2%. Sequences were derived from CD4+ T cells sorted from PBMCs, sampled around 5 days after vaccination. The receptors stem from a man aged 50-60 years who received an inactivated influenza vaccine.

The CDR3 loop reads CSATPGQGTEKLFF. The CDR3 DNA reads TGCAGTGCGACCCCGGGACAGGGGACTGAAAAACTGTTTTTT. This chain joins TRBV20-1 and TRBJ1-4; 10 nucleotides match TRBD1. This CDR3 contains 14 residues. J lost 7 bases, V lost 6 bases, and 8 bases had no gene match. Germline CDR1 and CDR2: DFQATT and SNEGSKA (reference sequence).

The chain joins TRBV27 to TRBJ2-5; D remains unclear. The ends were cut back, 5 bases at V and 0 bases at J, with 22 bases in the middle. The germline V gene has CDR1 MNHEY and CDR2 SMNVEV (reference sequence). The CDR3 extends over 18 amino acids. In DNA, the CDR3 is TGTGCCAGCAGTCCAAGGTGGGGTAGCCGGATGTACCAAGAGACCCAGTACTTC. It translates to CASSPRWGSRMYQETQYF.

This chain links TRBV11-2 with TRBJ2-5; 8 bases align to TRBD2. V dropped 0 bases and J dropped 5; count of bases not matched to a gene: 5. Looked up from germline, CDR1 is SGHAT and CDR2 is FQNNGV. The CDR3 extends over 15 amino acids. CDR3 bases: TGTGCCAGCAGCTTAGAGCGCGGGAGGAAGGAGACCCAGTACTTC. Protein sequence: CASSLERGRKETQYF.

CDR3 sequence: CASSVSSYEQYF. Written as DNA, the CDR3 is TGTGCCAGCAGCGTTAGCTCCTACGAGCAGTACTTC. The J gene is TRBJ2-7, the V gene TRBV7-2; D is unresolved. The V gene's germline CDR1 is SGHTA and CDR2 FQGNSA. V lost 5 bases, J lost 0 bases, and 5 bases lay in between. This CDR3 region has 12 residues.

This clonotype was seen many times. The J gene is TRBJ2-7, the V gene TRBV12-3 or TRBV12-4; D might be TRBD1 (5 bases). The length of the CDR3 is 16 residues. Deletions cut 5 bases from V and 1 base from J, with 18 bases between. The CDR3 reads CASSARTRQSSYEQYF. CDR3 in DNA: TGTGCCAGCAGTGCCAGAACGAGACAGTCATCCTACGAGCAGTACTTC.

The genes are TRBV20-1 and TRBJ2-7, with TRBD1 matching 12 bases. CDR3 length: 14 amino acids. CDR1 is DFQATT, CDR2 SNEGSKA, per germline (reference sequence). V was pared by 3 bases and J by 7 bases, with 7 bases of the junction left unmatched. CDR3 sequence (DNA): TGCAGTGCTAGCCCGGGACAGGGGGCCCAGGAGCAGTACTTC. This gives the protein CSASPGQGAQEQYF.

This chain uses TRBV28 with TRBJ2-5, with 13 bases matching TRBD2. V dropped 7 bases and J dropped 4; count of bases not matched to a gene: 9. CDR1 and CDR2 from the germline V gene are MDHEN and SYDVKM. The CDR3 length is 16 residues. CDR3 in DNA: TGTGCCAGCAACAACGGACTAGCGGGAGCAACAGAGACCCAGTACTTC. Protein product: CASNNGLAGATETQYF.

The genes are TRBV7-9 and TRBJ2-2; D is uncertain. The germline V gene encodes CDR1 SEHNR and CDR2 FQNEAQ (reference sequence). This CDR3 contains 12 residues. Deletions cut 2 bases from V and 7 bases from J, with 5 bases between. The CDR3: CASSLSVGELFF. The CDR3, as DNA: TGTGCCAGCAGCTTAAGCGTCGGGGAGCTGTTTTTT.

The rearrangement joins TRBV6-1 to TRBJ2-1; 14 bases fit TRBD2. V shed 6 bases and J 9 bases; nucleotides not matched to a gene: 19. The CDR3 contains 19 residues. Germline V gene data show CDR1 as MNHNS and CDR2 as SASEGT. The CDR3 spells CASRRQGTSGSAKIGEQFF. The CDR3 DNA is TGTGCCAGCAGAAGACAGGGGACTAGCGGGAGCGCAAAGATAGGTGAGCAGTTCTTC.

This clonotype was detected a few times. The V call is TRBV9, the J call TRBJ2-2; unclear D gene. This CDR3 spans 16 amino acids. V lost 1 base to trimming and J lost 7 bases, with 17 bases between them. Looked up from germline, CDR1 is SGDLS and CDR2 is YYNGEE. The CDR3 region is CASSVSPGSQHGELFF. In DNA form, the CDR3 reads TGTGCCAGCAGCGTATCTCCAGGATCCCAACACGGGGAGCTGTTTTTT.

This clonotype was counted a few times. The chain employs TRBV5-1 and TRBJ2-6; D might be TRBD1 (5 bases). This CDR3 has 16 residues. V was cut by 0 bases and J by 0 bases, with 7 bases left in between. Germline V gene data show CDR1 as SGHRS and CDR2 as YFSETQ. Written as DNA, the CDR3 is TGCGCCAGCAGCTTGGCGACAGCCTCTGGGGCCAACGTCCTGACTTTC. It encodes CASSLATASGANVLTF.

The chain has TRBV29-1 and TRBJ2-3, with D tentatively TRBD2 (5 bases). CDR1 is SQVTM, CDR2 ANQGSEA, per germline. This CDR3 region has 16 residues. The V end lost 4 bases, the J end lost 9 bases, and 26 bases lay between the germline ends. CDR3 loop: CSVAPLSPGFAKTQYF. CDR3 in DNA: TGCAGCGTTGCCCCTCTCTCCCCGGGGTTCGCAAAGACGCAGTATTTT.

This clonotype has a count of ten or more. The CDR3 DNA reads as TGTGCCAGCAGTCAGGTTAGCACAGATACGCAGTATTTT. Translating it yields CASSQVSTDTQYF. The V and J genes are TRBV12-3 or TRBV12-4 and TRBJ2-3; D gene ambiguous. This CDR3 is 13 amino acids long. V was pared by 5 bases and J by 0 bases, with 6 bases between.